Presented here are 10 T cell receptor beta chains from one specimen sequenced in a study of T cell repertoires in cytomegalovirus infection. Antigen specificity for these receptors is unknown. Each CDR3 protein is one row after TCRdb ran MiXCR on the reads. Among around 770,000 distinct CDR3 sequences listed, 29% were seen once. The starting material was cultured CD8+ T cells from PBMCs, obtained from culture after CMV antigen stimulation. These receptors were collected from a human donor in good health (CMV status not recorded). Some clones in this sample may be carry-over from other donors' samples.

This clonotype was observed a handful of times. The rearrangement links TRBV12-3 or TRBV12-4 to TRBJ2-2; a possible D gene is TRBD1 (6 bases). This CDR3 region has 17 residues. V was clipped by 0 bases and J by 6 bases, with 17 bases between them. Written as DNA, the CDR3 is TGTGCCAGCAGTTTAGCGCTACAGGGCTATAATTCCGGGGAGCTGTTTTTT. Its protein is CASSLALQGYNSGELFF.

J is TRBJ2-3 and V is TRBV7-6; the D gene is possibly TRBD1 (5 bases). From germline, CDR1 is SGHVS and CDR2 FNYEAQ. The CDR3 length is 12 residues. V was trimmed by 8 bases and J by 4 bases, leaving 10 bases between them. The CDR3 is CASLQGADTQYF. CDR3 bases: TGTGCCAGCCTCCAGGGCGCAGATACGCAGTATTTT.

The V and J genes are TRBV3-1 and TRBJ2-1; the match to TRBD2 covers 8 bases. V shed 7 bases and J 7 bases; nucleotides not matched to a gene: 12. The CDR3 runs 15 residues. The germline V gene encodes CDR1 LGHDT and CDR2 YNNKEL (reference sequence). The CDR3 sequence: CASTPGRGARNEQFF. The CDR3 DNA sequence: TGTGCCAGCACCCCCGGGCGGGGGGCCAGGAATGAGCAGTTCTTC.

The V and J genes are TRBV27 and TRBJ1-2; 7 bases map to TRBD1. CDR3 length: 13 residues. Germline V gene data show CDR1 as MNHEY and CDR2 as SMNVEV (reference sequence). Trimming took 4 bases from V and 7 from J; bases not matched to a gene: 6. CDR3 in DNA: TGTGCCAGCAGTTACCAGGGACAGTCTGGCTACACCTTC. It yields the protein CASSYQGQSGYTF.

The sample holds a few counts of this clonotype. CDR3 sequence (DNA): TGTGCCAGCAGCCTCCGACAGTTCTCGGAGACCCAGTACTTC. Translated, it gives CASSLRQFSETQYF. This rearrangement joins TRBV5-4 to TRBJ2-5; D perhaps matches TRBD1 (5 bases). Germline CDR1 is SGHNT and CDR2 is YYREEE (reference sequence). The length of the CDR3 is 14 residues. Trimming took 4 bases from V and 5 from J, leaving 15 bases between them.

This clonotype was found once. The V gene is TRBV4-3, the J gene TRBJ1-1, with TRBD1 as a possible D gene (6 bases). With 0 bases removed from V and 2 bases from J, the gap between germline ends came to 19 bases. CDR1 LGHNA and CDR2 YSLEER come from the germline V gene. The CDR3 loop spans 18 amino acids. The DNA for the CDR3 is TGCGCCAGCAGCCAAGAGGGTTGGTTAGGGGGGCTTAACACTGAAGCTTTCTTT. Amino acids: CASSQEGWLGGLNTEAFF.

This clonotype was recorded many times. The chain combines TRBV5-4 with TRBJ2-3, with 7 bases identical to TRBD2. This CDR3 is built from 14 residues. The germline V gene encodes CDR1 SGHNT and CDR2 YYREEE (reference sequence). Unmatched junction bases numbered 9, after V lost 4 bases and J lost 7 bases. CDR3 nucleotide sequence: TGTGCCAGCAGCCTTGGGGAGGGGAAGAATACGCAGTATTTT. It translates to CASSLGEGKNTQYF.

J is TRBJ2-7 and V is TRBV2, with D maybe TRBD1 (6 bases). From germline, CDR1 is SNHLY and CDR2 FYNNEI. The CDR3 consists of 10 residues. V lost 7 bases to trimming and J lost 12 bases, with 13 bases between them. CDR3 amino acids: CASTPGHWYV. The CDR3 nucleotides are TGTGCCAGCACACCGGGACATTGGTACGTC.

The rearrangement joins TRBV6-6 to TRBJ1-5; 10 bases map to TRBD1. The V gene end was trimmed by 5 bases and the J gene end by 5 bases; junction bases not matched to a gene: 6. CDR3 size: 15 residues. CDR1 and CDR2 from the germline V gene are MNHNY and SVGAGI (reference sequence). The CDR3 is CASSRDRGPYQPQHF. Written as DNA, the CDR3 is TGTGCCAGCAGTCGGGACAGGGGCCCTTATCAGCCCCAGCATTTT.

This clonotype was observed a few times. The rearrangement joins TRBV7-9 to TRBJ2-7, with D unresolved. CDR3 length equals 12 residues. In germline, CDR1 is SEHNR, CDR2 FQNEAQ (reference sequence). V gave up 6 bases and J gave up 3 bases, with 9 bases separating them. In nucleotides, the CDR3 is TGTGCCAGCAGTCTCGAGTACTACGAGCAGTACTTC. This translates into CASSLEYYEQYF.